This T cell receptor (beta chain) stems from a study of CD8 T cells in ankylosing spondylitis. This clonotype was counted a few times. The antigen is unknown. J gave up 3 bases and V 3 bases, and 3 bases lay outside the gene matches. The CDR3 is made up of 13 amino acids. Germline V gene lookup returns CDR1 DFQATT and CDR2 SNEGSKA (reference sequence). MiXCR, applied by TCRdb to the 5' RACE reads, yields one record per CDR3 protein. This table has around 890,000 distinct CDR3 sequences, 10% to 15% appearing once. Findings of the study overall: A TCR beta motif made of roughly eight highly homologous variants seemed typical of ankylosing spondylitis blood.

The specimen sequenced was blood, either unsorted or a sorted T cell fraction (not recorded which). The sequence was obtained from a male donor with ankylosing spondylitis. The chain has TRBV20-1 and TRBJ2-7; the match to TRBD2 covers 9 bases. The CDR3 bases are TGCAGTGCTAGGTTTAGCGGGGGCTACGAGCAGTACTTC. Its protein is CSARFSGGYEQYF.